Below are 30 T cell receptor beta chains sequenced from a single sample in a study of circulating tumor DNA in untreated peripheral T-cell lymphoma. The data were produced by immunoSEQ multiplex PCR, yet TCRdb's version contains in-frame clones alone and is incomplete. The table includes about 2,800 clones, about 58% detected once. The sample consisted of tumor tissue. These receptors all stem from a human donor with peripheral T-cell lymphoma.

CDR3 sequence: CAISEGRDTQYF. For the CDR3, the DNA is TGTGCCATCAGTGAGGGCCGCGATACGCAGTATTTT. The chain has TRBV10-3 and TRBJ2-3; no firm D call. The CDR3 totals 12 residues. The V gene's germline CDR1 is ENHRY and CDR2 SYGVKD. Trimming removed 2 bases at V and 6 bases at J, with 6 bases between.

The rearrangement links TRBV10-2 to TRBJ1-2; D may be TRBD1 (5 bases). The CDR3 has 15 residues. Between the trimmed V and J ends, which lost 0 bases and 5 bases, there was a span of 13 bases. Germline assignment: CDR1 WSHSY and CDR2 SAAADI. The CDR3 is CASSESPGLGYGYTF. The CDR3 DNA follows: TGCGCCAGCAGTGAGTCCCCGGGGCTGGGGTATGGCTACACCTTC.

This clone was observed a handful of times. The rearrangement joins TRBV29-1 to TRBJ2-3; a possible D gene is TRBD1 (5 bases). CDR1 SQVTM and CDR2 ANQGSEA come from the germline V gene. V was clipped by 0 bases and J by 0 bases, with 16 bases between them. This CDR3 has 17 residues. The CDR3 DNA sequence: TGCAGCGTTGAAGACCCCCCCTCTCAGGGAAGCACAGATACGCAGTATTTT. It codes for CSVEDPPSQGSTDTQYF.

Here the CDR3 reads CASTLTGGYEAAFF. The CDR3 nucleotides are TGTGCCAGCACCCTGACGGGGGGATATGAAGCAGCTTTCTTT. The J gene is TRBJ1-1, the V gene TRBV12-5, with a weak D call TRBD1 (5 bases). Germline values: CDR1 LGHNT, CDR2 FRNRAP. This CDR3 comprises 14 residues.

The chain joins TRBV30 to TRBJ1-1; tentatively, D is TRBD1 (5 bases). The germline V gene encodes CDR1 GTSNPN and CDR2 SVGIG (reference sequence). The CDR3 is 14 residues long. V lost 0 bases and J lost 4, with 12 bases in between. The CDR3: CAWSVRRGITEAFF. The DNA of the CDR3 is TGTGCCTGGAGTGTACGTAGGGGCATCACTGAAGCTTTCTTT.

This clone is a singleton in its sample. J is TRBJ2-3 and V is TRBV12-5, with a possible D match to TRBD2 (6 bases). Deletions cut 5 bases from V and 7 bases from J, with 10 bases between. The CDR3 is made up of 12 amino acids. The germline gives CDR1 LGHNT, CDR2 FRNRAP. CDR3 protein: CASGRWTNTQYF. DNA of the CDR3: TGTGCTAGTGGTCGCTGGACTAATACGCAGTATTTT.

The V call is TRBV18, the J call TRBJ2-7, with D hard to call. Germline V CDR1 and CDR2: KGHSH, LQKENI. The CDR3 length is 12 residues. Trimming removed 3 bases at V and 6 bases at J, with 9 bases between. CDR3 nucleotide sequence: TGTGCCAGCTCACCGAATATGCCCGAGCAGTACTTC. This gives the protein CASSPNMPEQYF.

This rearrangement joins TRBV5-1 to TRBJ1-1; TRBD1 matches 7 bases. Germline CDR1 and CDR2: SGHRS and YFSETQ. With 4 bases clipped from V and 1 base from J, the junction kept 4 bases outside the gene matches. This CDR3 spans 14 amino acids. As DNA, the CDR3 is TGCGCCAGCAGCCCCGGACAGGCGAACACTGAAGCTTTCTTT. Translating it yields CASSPGQANTEAFF.

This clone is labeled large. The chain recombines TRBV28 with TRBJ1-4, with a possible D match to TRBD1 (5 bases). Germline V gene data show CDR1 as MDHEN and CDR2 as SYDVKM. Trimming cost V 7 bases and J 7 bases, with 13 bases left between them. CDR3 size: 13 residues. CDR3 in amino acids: CASITQGSEKLFF. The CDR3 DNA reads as TGTGCCAGCATTACCCAGGGTTCTGAAAAACTGTTTTTT.

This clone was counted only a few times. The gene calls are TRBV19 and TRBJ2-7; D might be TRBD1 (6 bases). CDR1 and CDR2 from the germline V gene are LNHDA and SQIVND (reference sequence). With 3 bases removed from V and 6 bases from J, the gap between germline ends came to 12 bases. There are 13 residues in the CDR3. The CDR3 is CASSIIQGREQYF. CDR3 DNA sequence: TGTGCCAGTAGTATTATACAGGGACGCGAGCAGTACTTC.

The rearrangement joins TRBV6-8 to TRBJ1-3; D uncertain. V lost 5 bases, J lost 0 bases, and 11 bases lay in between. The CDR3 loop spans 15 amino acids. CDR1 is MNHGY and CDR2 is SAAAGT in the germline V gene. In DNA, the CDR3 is TGTGCCAGCAGTCCTGGACGGTACTCTGGAAACACCATATATTTT. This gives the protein CASSPGRYSGNTIYF.

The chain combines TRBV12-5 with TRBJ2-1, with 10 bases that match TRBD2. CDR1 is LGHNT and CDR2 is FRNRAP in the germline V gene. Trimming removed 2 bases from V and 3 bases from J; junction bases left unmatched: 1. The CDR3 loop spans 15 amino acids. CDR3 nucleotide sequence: TGTGCTAGTGGTTTGTCTAGCGGGGGCTACAATGAGCAGTTCTTC. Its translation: CASGLSSGGYNEQFF.

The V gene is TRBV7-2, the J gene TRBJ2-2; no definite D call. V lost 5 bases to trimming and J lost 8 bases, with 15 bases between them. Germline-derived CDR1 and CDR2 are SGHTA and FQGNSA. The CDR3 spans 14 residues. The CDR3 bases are TGTGCCAGCAGCGTAATCGGTGATAGAGGGGAGCTGTTTTTT. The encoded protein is CASSVIGDRGELFF. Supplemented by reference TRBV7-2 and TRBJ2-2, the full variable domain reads GAGVSQSPSNKVTEKGKDVELRCDPISGHTALYWYRQSLGQGLEFLIYFQGNSAPDKSGLPSDRFSAERTGGSVSTLTIQRTQQEDSAVYLCASSVIGDRGELFFGEGSRLTVL.

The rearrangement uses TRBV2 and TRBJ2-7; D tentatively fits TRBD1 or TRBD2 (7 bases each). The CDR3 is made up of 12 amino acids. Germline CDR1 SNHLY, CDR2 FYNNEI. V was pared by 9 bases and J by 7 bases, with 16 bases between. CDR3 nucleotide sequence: TGTGCCAGTCAGGGGGGGCAGTGGGAGCAGTACTTC. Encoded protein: CASQGGQWEQYF.

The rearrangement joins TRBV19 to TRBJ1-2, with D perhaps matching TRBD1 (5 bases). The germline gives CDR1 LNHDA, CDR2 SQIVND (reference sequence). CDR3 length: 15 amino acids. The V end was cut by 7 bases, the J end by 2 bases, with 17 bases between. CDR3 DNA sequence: TGTGCCAGTACAACGACAGTGTTGTTAAACTATGGCTACACCTTC. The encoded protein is CASTTTVLLNYGYTF.

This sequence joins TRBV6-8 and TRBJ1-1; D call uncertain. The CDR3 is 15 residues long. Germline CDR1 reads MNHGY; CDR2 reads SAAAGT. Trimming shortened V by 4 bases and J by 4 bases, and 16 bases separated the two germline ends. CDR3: CASSSTKGWGTEAFF. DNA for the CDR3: TGTGCCAGCAGTTCCACCAAGGGTTGGGGCACTGAAGCTTTCTTT.

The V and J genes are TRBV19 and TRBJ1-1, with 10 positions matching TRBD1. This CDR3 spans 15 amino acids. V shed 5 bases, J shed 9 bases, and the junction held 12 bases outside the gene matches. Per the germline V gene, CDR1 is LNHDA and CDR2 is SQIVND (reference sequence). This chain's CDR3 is CASSPLGQGDLQAFF. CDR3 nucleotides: TGTGCCAGTAGTCCCCTTGGACAGGGGGATCTGCAAGCTTTCTTT.

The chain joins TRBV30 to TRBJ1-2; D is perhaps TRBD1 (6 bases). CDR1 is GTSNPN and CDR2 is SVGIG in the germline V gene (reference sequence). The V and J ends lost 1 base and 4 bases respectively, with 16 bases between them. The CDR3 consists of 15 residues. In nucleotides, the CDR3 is TGTGCCTGGAGTGGGAAGCAGGGGCAGGGCTATGGCTACACCTTC. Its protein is CAWSGKQGQGYGYTF. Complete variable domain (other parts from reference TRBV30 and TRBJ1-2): SQTIHQWPATLVQPVGSPLSLECTVEGTSNPNLYWYRQAAGRGLQLLFYSVGIGQISSEVPQNLSASRPQDRQFILSSKKLLLSDSGFYLCAWSGKQGQGYGYTFGSGTRLTVV.

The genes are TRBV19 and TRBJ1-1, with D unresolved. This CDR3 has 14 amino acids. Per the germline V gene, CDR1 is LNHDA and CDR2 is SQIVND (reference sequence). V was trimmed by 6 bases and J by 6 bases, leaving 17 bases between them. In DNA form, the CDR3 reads TGTGCCAGTAGGGGAGACCGCAGTACGGCTGAAGCTTTCTTT. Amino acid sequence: CASRGDRSTAEAFF.

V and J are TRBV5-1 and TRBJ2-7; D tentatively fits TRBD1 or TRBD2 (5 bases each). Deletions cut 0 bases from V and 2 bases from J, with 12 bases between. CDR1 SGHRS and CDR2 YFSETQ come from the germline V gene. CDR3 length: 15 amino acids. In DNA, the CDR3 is TGCGCCAGCAGCTTGGGCCCGGGACGGGCCTACGAGCAGTACTTC. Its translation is CASSLGPGRAYEQYF.

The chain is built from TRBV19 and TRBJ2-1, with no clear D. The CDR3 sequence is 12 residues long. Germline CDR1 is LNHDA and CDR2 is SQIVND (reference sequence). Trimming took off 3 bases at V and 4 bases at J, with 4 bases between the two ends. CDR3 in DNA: TGTGCCAGTAGTATGGGGTACAATGAGCAGTTCTTC. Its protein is CASSMGYNEQFF.

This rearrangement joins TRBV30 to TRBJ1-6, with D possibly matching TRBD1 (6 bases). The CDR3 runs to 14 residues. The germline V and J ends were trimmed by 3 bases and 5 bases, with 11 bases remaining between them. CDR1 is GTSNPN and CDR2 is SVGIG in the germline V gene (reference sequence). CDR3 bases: TGTGCCTGGAGAGGACAGAGCAATAATTCACCCCTCCACTTT. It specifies CAWRGQSNNSPLHF.

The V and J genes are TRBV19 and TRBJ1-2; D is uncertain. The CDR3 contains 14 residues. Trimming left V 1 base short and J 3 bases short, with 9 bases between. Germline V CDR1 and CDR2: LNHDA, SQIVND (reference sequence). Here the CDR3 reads CASSIGAAHYGYTF. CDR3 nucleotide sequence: TGTGCCAGTAGTATAGGGGCAGCCCACTATGGCTACACCTTC.

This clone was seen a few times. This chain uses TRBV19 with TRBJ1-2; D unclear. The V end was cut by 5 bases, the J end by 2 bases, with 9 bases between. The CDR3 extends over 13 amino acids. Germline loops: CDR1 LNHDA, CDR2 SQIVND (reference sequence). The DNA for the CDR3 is TGTGCCAGTAGTCCATTATTCAACTATGGCTACACCTTC. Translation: CASSPLFNYGYTF.

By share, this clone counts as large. CDR3 sequence (DNA): TGTGCCAGCAGCCTCTCAAACGACGGGGTTGAAAAACTGTTTTTT. Translated, it gives CASSLSNDGVEKLFF. The genes are TRBV14 and TRBJ1-4; D gene unclear. The CDR3 totals 15 residues. With 4 bases removed from V and 7 bases from J, the gap between germline ends came to 16 bases. The V gene's germline CDR1 is SGHDN and CDR2 FVKESK.

CDR3 coding DNA: TGTGCCACCAGCAGGAGGACAGGGGCGGGCGGAAACACCATATATTTT. This encodes CATSRRTGAGGNTIYF. The V call is TRBV15, the J call TRBJ1-3; 9 nucleotides match TRBD1. V shed 3 bases, J shed 4 bases, and the junction held 7 bases outside the gene matches. The germline gives CDR1 LNHNV, CDR2 YYDKDF (reference sequence). CDR3 length equals 16 residues.

CDR3 bases: TGTGCCACCAGCACAACTAGCGGGGGGTTCACAGATACGCAGTATTTT. The encoded protein is CATSTTSGGFTDTQYF. The V and J genes are TRBV15 and TRBJ2-3, with TRBD2 identical over 12 bases. There are 16 residues in the CDR3. Per germline, CDR1 LNHNV and CDR2 YYDKDF (reference sequence). Trimming removed 4 bases from V and 2 bases from J; junction bases left unmatched: 4.

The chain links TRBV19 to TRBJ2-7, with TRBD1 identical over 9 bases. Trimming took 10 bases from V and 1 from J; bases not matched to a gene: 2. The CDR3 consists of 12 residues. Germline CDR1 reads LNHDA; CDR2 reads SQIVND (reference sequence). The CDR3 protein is CATGQGSYEQYF. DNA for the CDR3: TGTGCCACGGGACAGGGTTCCTACGAGCAGTACTTC.

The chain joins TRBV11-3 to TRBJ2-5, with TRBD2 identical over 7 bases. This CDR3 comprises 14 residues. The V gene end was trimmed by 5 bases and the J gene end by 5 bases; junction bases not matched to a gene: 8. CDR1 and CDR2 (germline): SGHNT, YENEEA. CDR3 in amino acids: CASSRRAGVETQYF. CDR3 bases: TGTGCCAGCAGCCGCCGCGCGGGGGTTGAGACCCAGTACTTC.

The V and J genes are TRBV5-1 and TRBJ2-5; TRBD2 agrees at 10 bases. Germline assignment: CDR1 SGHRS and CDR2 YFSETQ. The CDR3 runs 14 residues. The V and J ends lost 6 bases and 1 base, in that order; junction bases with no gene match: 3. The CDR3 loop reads CASTLAGAQETQYF. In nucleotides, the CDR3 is TGCGCCAGCACGCTAGCGGGGGCCCAAGAGACCCAGTACTTC. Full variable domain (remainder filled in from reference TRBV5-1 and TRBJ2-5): KAGVTQTPRYLIKTRGQQVTLSCSPISGHRSVSWYQQTPGQGLQFLFEYFSETQRNKGNFPGRFSGRQFSNSRSEMNVSTLELGDSALYLCASTLAGAQETQYFGPGTRLLVL.